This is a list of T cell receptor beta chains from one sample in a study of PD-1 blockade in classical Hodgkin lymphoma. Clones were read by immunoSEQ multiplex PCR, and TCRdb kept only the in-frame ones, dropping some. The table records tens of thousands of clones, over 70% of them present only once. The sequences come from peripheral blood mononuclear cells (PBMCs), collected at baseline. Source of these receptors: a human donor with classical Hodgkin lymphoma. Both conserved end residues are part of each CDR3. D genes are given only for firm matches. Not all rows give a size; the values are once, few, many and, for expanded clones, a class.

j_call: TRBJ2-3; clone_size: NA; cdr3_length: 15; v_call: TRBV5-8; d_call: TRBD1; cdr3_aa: CASSPRTGTTDTQYF; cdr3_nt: TGTGCCAGCAGCCCCCGGACAGGGACAACAGATACGCAGTATTTT
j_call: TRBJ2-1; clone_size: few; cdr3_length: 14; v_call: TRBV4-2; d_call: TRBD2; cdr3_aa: CASSPGRGGNEQFF; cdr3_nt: TGTGCCAGCAGCCCGGGGAGGGGTGGCAATGAGCAGTTCTTC
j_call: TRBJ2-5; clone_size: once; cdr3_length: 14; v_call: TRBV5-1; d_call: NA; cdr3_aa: CASSLGWGEETQYF; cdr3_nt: TGCGCCAGCAGCTTGGGTTGGGGGGAAGAGACCCAGTACTTC
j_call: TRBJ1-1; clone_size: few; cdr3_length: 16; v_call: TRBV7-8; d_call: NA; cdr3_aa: CASSLLGTTANTEAFF; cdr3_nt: TGTGCCAGCAGCTTACTTGGGACCACGGCGAACACTGAAGCTTTCTTT
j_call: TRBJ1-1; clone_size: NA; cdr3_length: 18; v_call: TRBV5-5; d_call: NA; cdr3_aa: CASSLVPSWREMNTEAFF; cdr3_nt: TGTGCCAGCAGCTTGGTTCCCAGTTGGCGGGAGATGAACACTGAAGCTTTCTTT
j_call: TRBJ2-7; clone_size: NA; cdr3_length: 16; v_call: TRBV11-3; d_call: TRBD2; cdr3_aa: CASEGREGHNVHEQYF; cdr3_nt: TGTGCCAGTGAGGGGCGGGAGGGCCACAACGTCCACGAGCAGTACTTC
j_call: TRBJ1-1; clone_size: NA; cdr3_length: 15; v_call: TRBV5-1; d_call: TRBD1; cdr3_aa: CASSIPGTGVDEAFF; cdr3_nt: TGCGCCAGCAGTATTCCCGGGACAGGGGTTGATGAAGCTTTCTTT
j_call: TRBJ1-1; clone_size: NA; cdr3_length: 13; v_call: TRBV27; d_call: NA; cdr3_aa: CASSSPRPVRTFF; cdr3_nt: TGTGCCAGCAGTTCCCCCCGCCCAGTACGAACTTTCTTT
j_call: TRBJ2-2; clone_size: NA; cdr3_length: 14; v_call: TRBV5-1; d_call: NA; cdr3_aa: CASSSGVVGGELFF; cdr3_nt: TGCGCCAGCAGCTCCGGGGTTGTCGGCGGGGAGCTGTTTTTT
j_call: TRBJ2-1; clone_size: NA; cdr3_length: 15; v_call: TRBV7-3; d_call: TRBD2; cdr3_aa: CASSLRAGGRNEQFF; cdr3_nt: TGTGCCAGCAGCTTAAGAGCGGGAGGGAGGAATGAGCAGTTCTTC
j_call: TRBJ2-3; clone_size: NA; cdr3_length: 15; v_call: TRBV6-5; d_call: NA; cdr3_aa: CASSGPSYSTDTQYF; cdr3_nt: TGTGCCAGCAGCGGACCGTCGTATAGCACAGATACGCAGTATTTT